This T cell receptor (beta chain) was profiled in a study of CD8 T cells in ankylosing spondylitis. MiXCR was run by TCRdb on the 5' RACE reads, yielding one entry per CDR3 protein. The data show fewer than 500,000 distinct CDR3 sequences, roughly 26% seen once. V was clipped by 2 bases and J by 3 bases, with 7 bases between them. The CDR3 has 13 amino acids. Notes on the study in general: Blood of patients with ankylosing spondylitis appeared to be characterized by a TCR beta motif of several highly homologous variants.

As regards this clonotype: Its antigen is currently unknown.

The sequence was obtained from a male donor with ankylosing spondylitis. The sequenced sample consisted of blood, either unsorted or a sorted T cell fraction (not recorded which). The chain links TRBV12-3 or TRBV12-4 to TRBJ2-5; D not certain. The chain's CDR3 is CASSLRLKETQYF. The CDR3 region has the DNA TGTGCCAGCAGTTTACGCTTGAAAGAGACCCAGTACTTC.